Listed below are T cell receptor beta chains from one sample, sequenced in a study of vaccination and CD4 T cells after COVID-19. TCRdb used MiXCR to reprocess the PCR reads, holding one entry per CDR3 protein. The sample yields fewer than 4,500 distinct CDR3 sequences, roughly 31% seen once. Antigens for these TCRs are unknown. What was sequenced was CD4+ T cells from blood, cultured in vitro. The receptors stem from a human donor who had recovered from COVID-19. CDR3s include the opening cysteine and the closing phenylalanine or tryptophan. The D gene is left open where the match is weak. The size entry is marked missing in some rows and otherwise reads once, few, many or a size class.

>TRBV20-1|TRBD2|TRBJ2-5|medium-sized
TGCAGTGCTAGCCGGACTAGCGGGGGCCAAGAGACCCAGTACTTC
CSASRTSGGQETQYF
>TRBV12-3/TRBV12-4|TRBD2|TRBJ2-7|-
TGTGCCAGCAGCCCTAGACTAGCGGCGGGTCCCGAGCAGTACTTC
CASSPRLAAGPEQYF
>TRBV6-1|-|TRBJ1-5|few
TGTGCCAGTAAAAGGGTCAGCAGCAATCAGCCCCAGCATTTT
CASKRVSSNQPQHF
>TRBV20-1|TRBD1|TRBJ2-7|few
TGCAGTGCTTCTCCGACAGGGAGAGCCGAGCAGTACTTC
CSASPTGRAEQYF
>TRBV5-4|-|TRBJ1-3|-
TGTGCCAGCAGCCCCGAGGGCTCTGGAAACACCATATATTTT
CASSPEGSGNTIYF
>TRBV2|TRBD2|TRBJ2-3|-
TGTGCCAGCAGCTTTGGGACTAGCGGCGGGAAGGGGCAGTATTTT
CASSFGTSGGKGQYF
>TRBV19|-|TRBJ1-6|-
TGTGCCAGCCCTCCCAGGAGGCAAGGTTCACCCCTCCACTTT
CASPPRRQGSPLHF
>TRBV11-2|-|TRBJ1-2|-
TGTGCCAGCAGCTTAGACAGCTTACACTCTTATGGCTACACCTTC
CASSLDSLHSYGYTF
>TRBV6-1|TRBD1|TRBJ1-6|-
TGTGCCAGCAGCTCCGGGACAGGGTCCTATAATTCACCCCTCCACTTT
CASSSGTGSYNSPLHF
>TRBV6-2/TRBV6-3|-|TRBJ1-2|-
TGTGCCAGCACCCCTCGGGGGAGAGGCTACACCTTC
CASTPRGRGYTF
>TRBV5-1|-|TRBJ2-3|-
TGCGCCAGCAGCCTTCGGCAGAAAGGGGATACGCAGTATTTT
CASSLRQKGDTQYF
>TRBV9|-|TRBJ1-1|few
TGTGCCAGCAGCCCAGGGGTAGGGATGGAGGGCACTGAAGCTTTCTTT
CASSPGVGMEGTEAFF
>TRBV2|TRBD1|TRBJ1-2|medium-sized
TGTGCCAGCAGTTTTACTGACAGGGTGGGCTATGGCTACACCTTC
CASSFTDRVGYGYTF
>TRBV6-5|-|TRBJ1-6|large
TGTGCCAGCAGTTACTCGGAGGGTAATTCACCCCTCCACTTT
CASSYSEGNSPLHF
>TRBV20-1|TRBD2|TRBJ2-3|-
TGCAGTGCTAGAAGCGGGGGGGCGTCAGATACGCAGTATTTT
CSARSGGASDTQYF
>TRBV6-1|-|TRBJ2-5|-
TGTGCCAGCAGCCGACAGCCCCAAGAGACCCAGTACTTC
CASSRQPQETQYF
>TRBV5-4|TRBD1|TRBJ1-1|-
TGTGCCAGCAGCTCCGGGACAGGGGTTACTGAAGCTTTCTTT
CASSSGTGVTEAFF
>TRBV7-2|TRBD2|TRBJ2-5|-
TGTGCCAGCAGCGGGACGGGGGGGCGAGAGACCCAGTACTTC
CASSGTGGRETQYF